Listed here are 8 T cell receptor beta chains from one sample, sequenced in a study of spatial heterogeneity in lung cancer. Time point specified: sample taken at primary tumor resection. General study points: Expanded intratumoral alpha and beta TCR counts tracked tumor mutation counts.

Their recognized antigens are unknown. TCRdb re-called the 5' RACE reads through MiXCR, storing one row per CDR3 protein. Counted here are over 15,000 distinct CDR3 sequences, roughly 10% occurring once; the ten biggest clones make up less than 25%. The sample was lung tumor tissue, taken at surgery. These receptors came from a female donor with early-stage non-small cell lung cancer.

This clonotype was detected many times. The library was prepared for alpha chains; this beta chain is a stray read, so its frequency means little. The genes are TRBV7-2 and TRBJ2-3, with 7 nucleotides matching TRBD2. J lost 0 bases, V lost 5 bases, and 5 bases had no gene match. In germline, CDR1 is SGHTA, CDR2 FQGNSA. The CDR3 totals 15 residues. CDR3 bases: TGTGCCAGCAGCCGGGCCGGGGGGAGCACAGATACGCAGTATTTT. This translates into CASSRAGGSTDTQYF.

This clonotype has a handful of counts. This beta chain is a stray read from a library made for alpha chains; its abundance is not meaningful. The chain joins TRBV20-1 to TRBJ1-2, with D possibly TRBD1 on 5 matching bases. V lost 2 bases and J lost 2, with 9 bases in between. This CDR3 has 13 amino acids. Per the germline V gene, CDR1 is DFQATT and CDR2 is SNEGSKA (reference sequence). The CDR3 loop is CSARLPGNYGYTF. CDR3 sequence (DNA): TGCAGTGCTAGATTACCAGGGAACTATGGCTACACCTTC.

This clonotype came up a few times. This beta chain is an off-target read within a library intended for alpha chains, so its frequency means little. The chain combines TRBV19 with TRBJ1-5; 7 positions match TRBD1. The J segment lost 5 bases and the V segment lost 7 bases, leaving 11 bases of the junction unmatched. CDR1 and CDR2 from the germline V gene are LNHDA and SQIVND (reference sequence). There are 15 residues in the CDR3. Here the CDR3 DNA reads TGTGCCAGTAACCGAGGAGGAGGGGGCCATCAGCCCCAGCATTTT. Residues: CASNRGGGGHQPQHF.

As concerns this clonotype: The library was prepared for alpha chains; this beta chain is a stray read, so its frequency means little. The chain is built from TRBV20-1 and TRBJ2-5; 10 bases are a match to TRBD2. Losses at the gene ends were 0 bases for V and 5 bases for J; bases not matched to a gene: 6. The CDR3 is made up of 15 amino acids. In germline, CDR1 is DFQATT, CDR2 SNEGSKA (reference sequence). The CDR3 nucleotides are TGCAGTGCTAGAGATTCGACTAGCGGGTTGGAGACCCAGTACTTC. It yields the protein CSARDSTSGLETQYF.

The table lists this clonotype with a few counts. Being off target in a library aimed at alpha chains, this beta chain has a size of little meaning. The chain joins TRBV7-2 to TRBJ1-2, with 9 bases that match TRBD1. CDR1 and CDR2 from the germline V gene are SGHTA and FQGNSA. V lost 2 bases to trimming and J lost 8 bases; unmatched junction nucleotides: 6. This CDR3 spans 14 amino acids. The CDR3 DNA follows: TGTGCCAGCAGCTTAATAACAGGGGGCGGAGGCTACACCTTC. Translated: CASSLITGGGGYTF.

This clonotype was picked up many times. In a library made to pick up alpha chains, this beta chain is a stray read with a size that means little. The chain combines TRBV19 with TRBJ2-5, with 8 positions matching TRBD1. Losses at the gene ends were 4 bases for V and 6 bases for J; bases not matched to a gene: 7. Germline CDR1 and CDR2: LNHDA and SQIVND (reference sequence). The CDR3 is made up of 14 amino acids. The CDR3 DNA is TGTGCCAGTAGTACGACAGGGGCCGGGAAGACCCAGTACTTC. It translates to CASSTTGAGKTQYF.

This clonotype has at least ten counts. This beta chain is a stray read from a library made for alpha chains; its abundance is not meaningful. This chain uses TRBV5-1 with TRBJ1-4; 11 positions match TRBD1. CDR1 is SGHRS, CDR2 YFSETQ, per germline. Trimming removed 4 bases from V and 8 bases from J; junction bases left unmatched: 7. The CDR3 consists of 15 residues. The CDR3 reads CASSDTGTGGEKLFF. Here the CDR3 DNA reads TGCGCCAGCAGCGACACCGGGACAGGGGGGGAAAAACTGTTTTTT.

Remarks on this clonotype: Because this beta chain is a stray read in a library intended to capture alpha chains, its abundance should not be given much weight. The V call is TRBV2, the J call TRBJ2-3; TRBD2 is a possible D gene (6 bases). V lost 7 bases to trimming and J lost 0 bases, with 14 bases between them. This CDR3 is built from 15 residues. Germline V CDR1 and CDR2: SNHLY, FYNNEI. The CDR3 nucleotides are TGTGCCAGCAAAGGGAGGCTTCGGAGCACAGATACGCAGTATTTT. This translates into CASKGRLRSTDTQYF.